The rows below give T cell receptor beta chains drawn from one sample of a study of identical twins. One entry per CDR3 protein, called by TCRdb with MiXCR from the 5' RACE reads. The table has approximately 670,000 distinct CDR3 sequences, 5.5% to 6.5% seen once. The sequenced material came from naive T cells sorted from blood. These receptor sequences come from a man aged 18 to 29 in good health. The CDR3 runs from the conserved cysteine through the conserved F or W. A D gene is named only where the DNA matches it firmly. Clone size is not always given. Where it is, it says once, few, many or a class for expanded clones.

D,J,size,V,DNA,CDR3
.,TRBJ2-3,many,TRBV12-3/TRBV12-4,TGTGCCAGCATGGAGGGCACAGATACGCAGTATTTT,CASMEGTDTQYF
.,TRBJ2-3,many,TRBV24-1,TGTGCCACCAGTGATTTCAACAGAAACACAGATACGCAGTATTTT,CATSDFNRNTDTQYF
.,TRBJ2-7,.,TRBV5-1,TGCGCCAGCAGCGACGGACAGCGATACTACGAGCAGTACTTC,CASSDGQRYYEQYF
TRBD1,TRBJ2-1,many,TRBV5-1,TGCGCCAGCAGCGTAACAGGGGGCGATATGAATGAGCAGTTCTTC,CASSVTGGDMNEQFF
.,TRBJ2-1,many,TRBV27,TGTGCCAGCAGTTTATCGGTGGAGTCACCTGAGCAGTTCTTC,CASSLSVESPEQFF
.,TRBJ2-3,.,TRBV19,TGTGCCAGCAGGGGCCGGGCCCTGAGCACAGATACGCAGTATTTT,CASRGRALSTDTQYF
.,TRBJ2-1,many,TRBV5-8,TGTGCCAGCAGCTTGAACAGTTGGTTTGGCTACAATGAGCAGTTCTTC,CASSLNSWFGYNEQFF
TRBD1,TRBJ2-6,once,TRBV7-3,TGTGCCAGCAGCACCGGGACAGGCTTCTCTGGGGCCAACGTCCTGACTTTC,CASSTGTGFSGANVLTF
TRBD2,TRBJ2-7,many,TRBV28,TGTGCCAGCAGTTGGACGAAGGCGGGAGTTTACGAGCAGTACTTC,CASSWTKAGVYEQYF
.,TRBJ1-2,many,TRBV6-1,TGTGCCAGCACCCTCACGACAGGACTCAACTATGGCTACACCTTC,CASTLTTGLNYGYTF
.,TRBJ2-3,few,TRBV15,TGTGCCACCAGCAGAGATAATGTAGGCCTCGCAGATACGCAGTATTTT,CATSRDNVGLADTQYF